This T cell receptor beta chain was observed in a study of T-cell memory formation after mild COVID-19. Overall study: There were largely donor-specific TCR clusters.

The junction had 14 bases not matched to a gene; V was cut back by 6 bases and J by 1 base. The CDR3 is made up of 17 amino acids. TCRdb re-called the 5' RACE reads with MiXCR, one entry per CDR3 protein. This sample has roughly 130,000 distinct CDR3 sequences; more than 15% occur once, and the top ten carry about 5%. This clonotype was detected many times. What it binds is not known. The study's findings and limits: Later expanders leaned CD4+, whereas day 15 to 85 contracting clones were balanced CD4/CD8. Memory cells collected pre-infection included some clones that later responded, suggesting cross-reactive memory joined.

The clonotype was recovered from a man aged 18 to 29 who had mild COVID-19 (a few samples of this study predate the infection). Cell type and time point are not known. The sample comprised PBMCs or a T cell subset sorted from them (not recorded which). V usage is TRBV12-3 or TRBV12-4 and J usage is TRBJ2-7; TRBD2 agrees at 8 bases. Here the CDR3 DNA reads TGTGCCAGCAGCCACCCGGGGACGGGGGGGGAATCCTACGAGCAGTACTTC. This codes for CASSHPGTGGESYEQYF.